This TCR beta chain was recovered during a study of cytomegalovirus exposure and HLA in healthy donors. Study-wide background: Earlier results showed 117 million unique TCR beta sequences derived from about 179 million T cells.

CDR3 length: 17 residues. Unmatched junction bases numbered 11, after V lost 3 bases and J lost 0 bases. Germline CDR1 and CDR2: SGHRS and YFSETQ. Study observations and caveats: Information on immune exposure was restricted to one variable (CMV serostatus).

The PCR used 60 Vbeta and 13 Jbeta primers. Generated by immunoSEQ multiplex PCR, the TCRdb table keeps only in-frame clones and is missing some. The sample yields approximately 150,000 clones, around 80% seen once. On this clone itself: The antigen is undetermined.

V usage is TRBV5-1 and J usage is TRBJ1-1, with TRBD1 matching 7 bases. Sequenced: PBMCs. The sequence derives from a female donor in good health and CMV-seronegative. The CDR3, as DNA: TGCGCCAGCAGCTGGGGGCGACAGGGATCGATGAACACTGAAGCTTTCTTT. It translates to CASSWGRQGSMNTEAFF.